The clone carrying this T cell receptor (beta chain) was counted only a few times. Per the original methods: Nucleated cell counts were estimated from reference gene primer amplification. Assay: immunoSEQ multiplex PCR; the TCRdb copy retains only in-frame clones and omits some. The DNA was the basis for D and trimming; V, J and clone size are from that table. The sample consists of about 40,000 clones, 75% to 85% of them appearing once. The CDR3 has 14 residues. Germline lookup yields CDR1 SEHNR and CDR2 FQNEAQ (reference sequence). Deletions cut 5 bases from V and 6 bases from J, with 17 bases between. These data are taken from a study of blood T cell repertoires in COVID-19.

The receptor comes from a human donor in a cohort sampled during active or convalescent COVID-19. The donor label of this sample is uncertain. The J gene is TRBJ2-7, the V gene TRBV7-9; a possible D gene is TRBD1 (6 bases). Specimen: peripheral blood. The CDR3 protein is CASSHRDTRGEQYF. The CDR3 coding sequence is TGTGCCAGCAGCCATAGGGACACTCGAGGCGAGCAGTACTTC.